Below are 2 T cell receptor beta chains sequenced from a single sample in a study of Ad26.COV2.S vaccination and SARS-CoV-2 variants. Only in-frame clones appear in the TCRdb table, and some are missing; sequencing was by immunoSEQ multiplex PCR. There are 300,000 to 350,000 clones in the sample; approximately 90% occur only once, and around 6.4% lies in the top ten. Indicated treatment: some 20 received Ad26.COV2.S at low or high dose, single or two shots; five or six received placebo; per-sample allocation not given. Day 63 after the first vaccine or placebo injection was the time point for sampling. The sequencing here drew on peripheral blood, taken in a trial of Ad26.COV2.S vaccine versus placebo. Every receptor here comes from a person between 18 and 65 years old who received the Ad26.COV2.S COVID-19 vaccine or a placebo.

This chain connects TRBV4-1 to TRBJ2-7, with TRBD1 identical over 7 bases. The CDR3 is 16 residues long. J lost 2 bases, V lost 4 bases, and 11 bases had no gene match. Germline loops: CDR1 MGHRA, CDR2 YSYEKL. The DNA of the CDR3 is TGCGCCAGCAGCCCCACATCTCCGGGACAGACCTACGAGCAGTACTTC. Its translation: CASSPTSPGQTYEQYF.

This clone has only one observation. The rearrangement uses TRBV24-1 and TRBJ2-4; 13 bases line up with TRBD2. Germline trimming cut 4 bases from V and 3 bases from J; bases unmatched to any gene: 11. This CDR3 region has 19 residues. CDR1 KGHDR and CDR2 SFDVKD come from the germline V gene. The CDR3 coding sequence is TGTGCCACCAGTGACTTACTAGCGGGGGGGACCTCTGACAAAAACATTCAGTACTTC. Its translation is CATSDLLAGGTSDKNIQYF.